This T cell receptor beta chain was captured by sequencing in a study of cytomegalovirus exposure and HLA in healthy donors. Study-wide results and caveats: Previously analyzed data showed that most TCR beta V segments were productive at a frequency of about 87% or about 30%.

Amplification used 60 Vbeta primers and 13 Jbeta primers. Sequenced by immunoSEQ multiplex PCR; TCRdb stores in-frame clones only, minus some. The sample shows roughly 190,000 clones, 60% to 80% of them seen only once. For this clone: The antigen is unknown.

The length of the CDR3 is 13 residues. Germline assignment: CDR1 SGDLS and CDR2 YYNGEE. Trimming removed 3 bases from V and 5 bases from J, with 11 bases in between. The sample consisted of PBMCs. This sequence joins TRBV9 and TRBJ2-5, with D perhaps TRBD1 (6 bases). This clonotype originated in a man aged 35-49 years in good health and CMV-seronegative. CDR3 bases: TGTGCCAGCAGCGAACGGGACAAGGAGACCCAGTACTTC. It specifies CASSERDKETQYF.